These 23 T cell receptor beta chains were sequenced from one sample in a study of OX40 agonist ivuxolimab in advanced cancers. Only in-frame clones appear in the TCRdb table, and some are missing; sequencing was by immunoSEQ multiplex PCR. The table has tens of thousands of clones, roughly 90% seen once. The sample in question was CD4+ or CD8+ T cells sorted from blood, obtained in a trial of the OX40 agonist ivuxolimab. Every receptor here comes from an adult with an advanced solid tumor such as melanoma, head and neck, liver or kidney cancer.

The gene calls are TRBV27 and TRBJ1-1; the match to TRBD1 covers 12 bases. CDR1 is MNHEY and CDR2 is SMNVEV in the germline V gene (reference sequence). V lost 8 bases, J lost 9 bases, and 13 bases stayed unmatched. The CDR3 has 15 amino acids. CDR3 sequence: CASSSSGQGALKAFF. Here the CDR3 DNA reads TGTGCCAGCTCTTCCTCGGGACAGGGGGCCCTTAAAGCTTTCTTT.

The chain couples TRBV10-3 to TRBJ2-7, with TRBD1 identical over 10 bases. The V gene end was trimmed by 10 bases and the J gene end by 2 bases; junction bases not matched to a gene: 5. The V gene's germline CDR1 is ENHRY and CDR2 SYGVKD. This CDR3 spans 13 amino acids. The CDR3 DNA reads as TGTGCCACCGCAGGGACAGGGGCCTACGAGCAGTACTTC. It translates to CATAGTGAYEQYF.

The chain's CDR3 is CASSLIGSGELFF. CDR3 DNA: TGTGCCAGCAGCCTAATTGGTTCCGGGGAGCTGTTTTTT. The chain recombines TRBV4-2 with TRBJ2-2; D is undetermined. Trimming shortened V by 4 bases and J by 6 bases, and 9 bases separated the two germline ends. CDR1 and CDR2 (germline): LGHNA, YNFKEQ. CDR3 size: 13 residues.

This clone was seen only once. The chain has TRBV10-2 and TRBJ2-7; 9 nucleotides align to TRBD1. Unmatched junction bases numbered 6, after V lost 6 bases and J lost 6 bases. This CDR3 spans 13 amino acids. Germline V CDR1 and CDR2: WSHSY, SAAADI. CDR3 amino acids: CASRPGQGSEQYF. The CDR3 DNA follows: TGCGCCAGCAGGCCGGGACAGGGTTCCGAGCAGTACTTC.

The chain links TRBV4-2 to TRBJ1-2; 10 bases agree with TRBD1. The J segment lost 5 bases and the V segment lost 2 bases, leaving 8 bases of the junction unmatched. The CDR3 runs to 16 residues. The V gene's germline CDR1 is LGHNA and CDR2 YNFKEQ. The CDR3 DNA reads as TGTGCCAGCAGCCAAACCGGGACAGGGGTGTTGTATGGCTACACCTTC. Translation: CASSQTGTGVLYGYTF.

This sequence joins TRBV6-1 and TRBJ1-6; tentatively, D is TRBD1 (6 bases). The CDR3 runs 12 residues. V shed 10 bases and J shed 12 bases, with 16 bases lying between them. Germline loops: CDR1 MNHNS, CDR2 SASEGT. CDR3 region: CATSATGKPLHF. In nucleotides, the CDR3 is TGTGCCACCTCTGCAACAGGGAAACCCCTCCACTTT.

The V call is TRBV6-4, the J call TRBJ2-1; 12 bases map to TRBD2. CDR1 is MRHNA, CDR2 SNTAGT, per germline. J was trimmed by 9 bases and V by 2 bases; bases with no gene match: 8. The length of the CDR3 is 16 residues. The CDR3 sequence: CASSDLTSGGLGEQFF. CDR3 sequence (DNA): TGTGCCAGCAGTGACCTTACTAGCGGGGGGCTGGGTGAGCAGTTCTTC.

This clone was recorded once. V and J are TRBV5-1 and TRBJ2-3; D is perhaps TRBD1 or TRBD2 (7 bases each). Trimming removed 6 bases at V and 2 bases at J, with 16 bases between. Germline V gene lookup returns CDR1 SGHRS and CDR2 YFSETQ. The CDR3 is made up of 15 amino acids. The DNA of the CDR3 is TGCGCCAGCACCCCAGGGGGGGGGATCACAGATACGCAGTATTTT. Amino acids: CASTPGGGITDTQYF.

The gene calls are TRBV19 and TRBJ2-5; 8 nucleotides line up with TRBD1. V lost 5 bases and J lost 9; bases outside the gene matches: 11. The germline V gene has CDR1 LNHDA and CDR2 SQIVND (reference sequence). The CDR3 length is 14 residues. In DNA, the CDR3 is TGTGCCAGTAGTGCGGGACAGGCCCACGCGGCCCAGTACTTC. This codes for CASSAGQAHAAQYF.

This clone was counted only a few times. The CDR3 bases are TGCGCCAGCAGCTTCGGGTATGGCGACAAAGAGACCCAGTACTTC. This gives the protein CASSFGYGDKETQYF. The chain combines TRBV5-1 with TRBJ2-5; no firm D call. CDR3 size: 15 residues. Germline V gene data show CDR1 as SGHRS and CDR2 as YFSETQ. The germline V and J ends were trimmed by 2 bases and 3 bases, with 14 bases remaining between them.

The chain employs TRBV6-5 and TRBJ2-7; 9 bases map to TRBD1. The V gene's germline CDR1 is MNHEY and CDR2 SVGAGI. This CDR3 has 14 residues. J gave up 5 bases and V 7 bases, and 9 bases lay outside the gene matches. The CDR3 is CASTPGQGLHEQYF. In DNA form, the CDR3 reads TGTGCCAGCACGCCGGGACAGGGTCTCCACGAGCAGTACTTC.

The rearrangement joins TRBV5-4 to TRBJ2-3, with D tentatively TRBD2 (7 bases). Germline-derived CDR1 and CDR2 are SGHNT and YYREEE (reference sequence). V was pared by 5 bases and J by 5 bases, with 18 bases between. CDR3 length: 15 amino acids. The CDR3 sequence: CASSPGGGRGDTQYF. The CDR3 DNA is TGTGCCAGCAGTCCTGGGGGGGGCCGGGGAGATACGCAGTATTTT.

The chain carries TRBV5-1 and TRBJ2-2; perhaps TRBD1 as D (6 bases). Germline CDR1 SGHRS, CDR2 YFSETQ. V was shortened by 0 bases and J by 5 bases, with 14 bases between the two germline ends. There are 16 residues in the CDR3. This chain's CDR3 is CASSLVQGLRTGELFF. The CDR3 coding sequence is TGCGCCAGCAGCTTGGTTCAGGGGTTGCGGACCGGGGAGCTGTTTTTT. The full variable domain, completed using reference TRBV5-1 and TRBJ2-2, is KAGVTQTPRYLIKTRGQQVTLSCSPISGHRSVSWYQQTPGQGLQFLFEYFSETQRNKGNFPGRFSGRQFSNSRSEMNVSTLELGDSALYLCASSLVQGLRTGELFFGEGSRLTVL.

This chain uses TRBV18 with TRBJ2-3; D might be TRBD1 (6 bases). Germline CDR1 and CDR2: KGHSH and LQKENI. The CDR3 sequence is 16 residues long. The V end lost 1 base, the J end lost 2 bases, and 13 bases lay between the germline ends. The CDR3: CASSPRTAEATDTQYF. The CDR3 DNA sequence: TGTGCCAGCTCACCACGGACAGCGGAGGCCACAGATACGCAGTATTTT.

CDR3 DNA: TGTGCCAGCAGCTTAGCAGGGAACACTGAAGCTTTCTTT. Its translation: CASSLAGNTEAFF. J is TRBJ1-1 and V is TRBV7-9; D not resolved. The V gene lost 0 bases and the J gene lost 1 base, with 3 bases spanning the gap. Germline-derived CDR1 and CDR2 are SEHNR and FQNEAQ (reference sequence). The CDR3 length is 13 residues.

The V call is TRBV7-9, the J call TRBJ2-7, with D perhaps being TRBD1 or TRBD2 (6 bases each). Germline V gene lookup returns CDR1 SEHNR and CDR2 FQNEAQ (reference sequence). Trimming stripped 1 base from V and 5 bases from J, with 21 bases between. The CDR3 contains 17 residues. The CDR3 reads CASSLEAGGRAGNEQYF. The CDR3 coding sequence is TGTGCCAGCAGCTTAGAGGCCGGGGGCAGGGCGGGCAACGAGCAGTACTTC.

This chain joins TRBV7-2 and TRBJ1-4, with unresolved D. The V gene's germline CDR1 is SGHTA and CDR2 FQGNSA. Trimming pared 6 bases from V and 4 bases from J, leaving 15 bases between. The CDR3 covers 15 residues. CDR3 loop: CASRRGLIVNEKLFF. In DNA form, the CDR3 reads TGTGCCAGCAGGCGGGGTCTAATAGTTAATGAAAAACTGTTTTTT.

V gene TRBV6-1 combines with J gene TRBJ2-3; D might be TRBD2 (6 bases). CDR1 is MNHNS, CDR2 SASEGT, per germline. V shed 2 bases and J shed 1 base, with 16 bases lying between them. CDR3 length equals 17 residues. The CDR3 is CASSENRGWGGTDTQYF. CDR3 sequence (DNA): TGTGCCAGCAGTGAAAATCGGGGATGGGGGGGCACAGATACGCAGTATTTT.

This rearrangement joins TRBV10-1 to TRBJ1-2; 8 bases line up with TRBD1. In germline, CDR1 is WNHNN, CDR2 SYGVQD (reference sequence). The junction had 6 bases not matched to a gene; V was cut back by 4 bases and J by 5 bases. The CDR3 is made up of 14 amino acids. The CDR3 coding sequence is TGCGCCAGCAGTGTGGCAGGGGGCTGGTATGGCTACACCTTC. Its translation: CASSVAGGWYGYTF.

The genes are TRBV6-6 and TRBJ1-4; D not certain. Trimming left V 6 bases short and J 3 bases short, with 8 bases between. The CDR3 length is 13 residues. CDR1 is MNHNY and CDR2 is SVGAGI in the germline V gene (reference sequence). CDR3: CASSSEANEKLFF. The CDR3 DNA follows: TGTGCCAGCAGCTCGGAGGCTAATGAAAAACTGTTTTTT.

The chain uses TRBV5-1 and TRBJ2-7; TRBD1 agrees at 9 bases. The CDR3 sequence is 14 residues long. Germline loops: CDR1 SGHRS, CDR2 YFSETQ. V shed 4 bases and J 5 bases; nucleotides not matched to a gene: 7. The CDR3: CASSIVGQGNEQYF. In DNA, the CDR3 is TGCGCCAGCAGCATAGTTGGACAGGGGAACGAGCAGTACTTC. The full variable domain, its missing parts supplied by reference TRBV5-1 and TRBJ2-7, is KAGVTQTPRYLIKTRGQQVTLSCSPISGHRSVSWYQQTPGQGLQFLFEYFSETQRNKGNFPGRFSGRQFSNSRSEMNVSTLELGDSALYLCASSIVGQGNEQYFGPGTRLTVT.

The V call is TRBV9, the J call TRBJ2-3; no firm D call. Germline CDR1 is SGDLS and CDR2 is YYNGEE. This CDR3 comprises 14 residues. Trimming took off 0 bases at V and 2 bases at J, with 7 bases between the two ends. CDR3 residues: CASSVGSFTDTQYF. The CDR3 DNA reads as TGTGCCAGCAGCGTAGGAAGCTTCACAGATACGCAGTATTTT.

The rearrangement joins TRBV21-1 to TRBJ2-5; TRBD2, as called in the table, went unchecked against the DNA. TRBV21-1 is given as a pseudogene. The CDR3 has 16 residues. The CDR3 coding sequence is TGTGCCAGCAGCAATATCGCAGCGGGGGGGCCGCAGACCCAGTACTTC. It specifies CASSNIAAGGPQTQYF.